This is a list of T cell receptor beta chains from one sample in a study of blood T cell repertoires in COVID-19. Measured with immunoSEQ multiplex PCR; TCRdb has only the in-frame clones, and not every one. The sample includes around 150,000 clones, approximately 90% seen only once; the top ten take roughly 4%. Sequencing was carried out using peripheral blood. These receptors were taken from a woman aged 40 to 55 with acute or convalescent COVID-19. Each CDR3 is given with its conserved first and last residue. The D gene is left open where the match is weak. Some rows have no size entry. The others give once, few or many, or a class for an expanded clone.

>TRBV6-2/TRBV6-3|-|TRBJ1-2|-
CASSYGGGNLYGYTF
TGTGCCAGCAGTTACGGCGGCGGAAACCTCTATGGCTACACCTTC
>TRBV5-1|-|TRBJ2-4|-
CASSPTGGSSKNIQYF
TGCGCCAGCAGCCCTACGGGGGGCTCGTCCAAAAACATTCAGTACTTC
>TRBV7-2|TRBD2|TRBJ2-3|-
CASRRGGGISDTQYF
TGTGCCAGCAGAAGAGGCGGGGGGATCTCAGATACGCAGTATTTT
>TRBV28|TRBD1|TRBJ2-6|-
CASSPGTGVRFSGANVLTF
TGTGCCAGCAGTCCTGGGACAGGGGTCCGCTTCTCTGGGGCCAACGTCCTGACTTTC
>TRBV9|TRBD1|TRBJ1-4|-
CASSVRTGTNEKLFF
TGTGCCAGCAGCGTAAGGACAGGAACTAATGAAAAACTGTTTTTT
>TRBV6-5|-|TRBJ2-5|-
CASSYGEQETQYF
TGTGCCAGCAGTTACGGGGAGCAAGAGACCCAGTACTTC
>TRBV2|-|TRBJ1-1|-
CAIQTGTSGTEAFF
TGTGCCATCCAAACTGGGACATCAGGCACTGAAGCTTTCTTT
>TRBV5-1|-|TRBJ1-1|-
CASSLGQVNTEAFF
TGCGCCAGCAGCTTGGGGCAGGTGAACACTGAAGCTTTCTTT
>TRBV7-9|-|TRBJ2-7|-
CASSLGAGKEYEQYF
TGTGCCAGCAGCTTAGGAGCGGGCAAGGAATACGAGCAGTACTTC
>TRBV6-2/TRBV6-3|-|TRBJ1-5|once
CASSPPGGNQPQHF
TGTGCCAGCAGTCCGCCGGGAGGCAATCAGCCCCAGCATTTT
>TRBV10-3|TRBD1|TRBJ1-3|-
CAIRDRGGNTIYF
TGTGCCATCAGAGACAGGGGCGGAAACACCATATATTTT
>TRBV7-9|TRBD1|TRBJ2-2|-
CASKQGDITGELFF
TGTGCCAGCAAACAGGGGGATATCACCGGGGAGCTGTTTTTT
>TRBV27|TRBD1|TRBJ1-4|once
CASSLWTGTNEKLFF
TGTGCCAGCAGTCTCTGGACAGGAACTAATGAAAAACTGTTTTTT
>TRBV9|TRBD1|TRBJ2-7|-
CASSAGQGNEQYF
TGTGCCAGCAGCGCGGGACAGGGTAACGAGCAGTACTTC
>TRBV24-1|-|TRBJ2-6|-
CATSEAGSSGANVLTF
TGTGCCACCAGCGAGGCGGGGAGCTCTGGGGCCAACGTCCTGACTTTC
>TRBV3-1/TRBV3-2|TRBD2|TRBJ2-2|-
CASSQDLAGGRELFF
TGTGCCAGCAGCCAAGATCTAGCGGGGGGGCGGGAGCTGTTTTTT